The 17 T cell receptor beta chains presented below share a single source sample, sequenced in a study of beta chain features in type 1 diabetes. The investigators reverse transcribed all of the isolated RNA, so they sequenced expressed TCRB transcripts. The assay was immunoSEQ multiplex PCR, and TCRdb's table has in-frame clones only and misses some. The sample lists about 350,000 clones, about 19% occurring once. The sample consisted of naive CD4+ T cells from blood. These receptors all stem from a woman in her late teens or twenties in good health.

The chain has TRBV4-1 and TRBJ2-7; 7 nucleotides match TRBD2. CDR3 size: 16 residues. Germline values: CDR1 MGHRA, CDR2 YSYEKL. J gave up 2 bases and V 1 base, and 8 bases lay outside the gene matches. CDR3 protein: CASSQVPSGITYEQYF. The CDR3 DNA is TGCGCCAGCAGCCAAGTGCCCAGCGGGATTACCTACGAGCAGTACTTC.

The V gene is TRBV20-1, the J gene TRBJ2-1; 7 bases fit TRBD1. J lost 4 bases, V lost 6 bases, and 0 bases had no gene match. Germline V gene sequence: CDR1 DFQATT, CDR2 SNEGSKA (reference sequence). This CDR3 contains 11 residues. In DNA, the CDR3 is TGCAGTGCGGGACAGTACAATGAGCAGTTCTTC. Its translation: CSAGQYNEQFF.

CDR3 loop: CASRRGDGQKETQYF. Here the CDR3 DNA reads TGTGCCAGCAGGCGGGGGGACGGACAAAAAGAGACCCAGTACTTC. The J gene is TRBJ2-5, the V gene TRBV7-2; 8 bases fit TRBD2. The germline V gene has CDR1 SGHTA and CDR2 FQGNSA. V trimming: 6 bases; J trimming: 3 bases; junction bases outside the gene matches: 9. The CDR3 consists of 15 residues.

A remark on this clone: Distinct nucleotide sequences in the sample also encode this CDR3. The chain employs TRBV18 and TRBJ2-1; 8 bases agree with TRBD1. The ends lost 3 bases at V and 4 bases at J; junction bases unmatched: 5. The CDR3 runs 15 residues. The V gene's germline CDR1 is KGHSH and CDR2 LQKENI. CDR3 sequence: CASSPLTGDYNEQFF. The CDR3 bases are TGTGCCAGCTCACCGTTGACAGGGGATTACAATGAGCAGTTCTTC.

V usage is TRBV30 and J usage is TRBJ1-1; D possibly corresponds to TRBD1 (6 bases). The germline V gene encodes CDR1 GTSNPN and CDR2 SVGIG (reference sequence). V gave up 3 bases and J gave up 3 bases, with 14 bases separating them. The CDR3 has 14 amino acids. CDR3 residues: CAWRTGSGDTEAFF. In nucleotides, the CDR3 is TGTGCCTGGAGAACAGGGTCAGGGGACACTGAAGCTTTCTTT.

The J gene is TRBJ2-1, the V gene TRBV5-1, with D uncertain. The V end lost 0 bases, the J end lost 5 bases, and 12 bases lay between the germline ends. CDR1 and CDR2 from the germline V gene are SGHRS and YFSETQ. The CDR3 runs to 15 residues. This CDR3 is CASSLGSVKNNEQFF. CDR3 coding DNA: TGCGCCAGCAGCTTGGGCAGCGTCAAGAACAATGAGCAGTTCTTC.

The CDR3 here is CAIRPLAGGEGDTQYF. CDR3 bases: TGTGCCATCAGACCGTTAGCGGGGGGTGAGGGAGATACGCAGTATTTT. The chain carries TRBV10-3 and TRBJ2-3; 10 nucleotides match TRBD2. The V gene end was trimmed by 6 bases and the J gene end by 5 bases; junction bases not matched to a gene: 11. Germline loops: CDR1 ENHRY, CDR2 SYGVKD. CDR3 length equals 16 residues.

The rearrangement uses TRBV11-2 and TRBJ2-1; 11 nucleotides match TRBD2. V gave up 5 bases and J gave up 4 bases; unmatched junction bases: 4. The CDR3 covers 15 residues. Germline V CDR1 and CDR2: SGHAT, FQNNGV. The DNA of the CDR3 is TGTGCCAGCAGCAAACTAGCGGGGGTATACAATGAGCAGTTCTTC. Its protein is CASSKLAGVYNEQFF. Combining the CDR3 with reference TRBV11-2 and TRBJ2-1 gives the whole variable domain EAGVAQSPRYKIIEKRQSVAFWCNPISGHATLYWYQQILGQGPKLLIQFQNNGVVDDSQLPKDRFSAERLKGVDSTLKIQPAKLEDSAVYLCASSKLAGVYNEQFFGPGTRLTVL.

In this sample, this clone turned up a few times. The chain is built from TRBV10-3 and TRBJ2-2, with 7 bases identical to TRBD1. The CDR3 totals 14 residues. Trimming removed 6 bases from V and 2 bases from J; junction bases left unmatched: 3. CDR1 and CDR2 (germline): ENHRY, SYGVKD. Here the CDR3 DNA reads TGTGCCATCAGGACAGGGATAAACACCGGGGAGCTGTTTTTT. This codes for CAIRTGINTGELFF.

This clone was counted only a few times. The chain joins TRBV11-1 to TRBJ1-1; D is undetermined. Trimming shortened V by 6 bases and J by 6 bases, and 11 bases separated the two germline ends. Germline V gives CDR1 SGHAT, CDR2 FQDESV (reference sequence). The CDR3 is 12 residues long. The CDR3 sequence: CASSLIRAEAFF. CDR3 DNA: TGTGCCAGCAGTCTGATACGCGCTGAAGCTTTCTTT.

The CDR3 DNA reads TGTGCCAGCTCACCGGGGAGCGCCGGGGAGCTGTTTTTT. It encodes CASSPGSAGELFF. The chain joins TRBV18 to TRBJ2-2; a possible D gene is TRBD2 (5 bases). CDR3 length equals 13 residues. V dropped 3 bases and J dropped 6 bases, with 8 bases sitting between them. The germline V gene has CDR1 KGHSH and CDR2 LQKENI.

CDR3 sequence reads: CAWSDLSGYRALSYEQYF. As DNA, the CDR3 is TGTGCCTGGAGTGACCTTTCTGGATACAGGGCCCTCTCCTACGAGCAGTACTTC. The V gene is TRBV30, the J gene TRBJ2-7; a possible D gene is TRBD1 (6 bases). CDR1 GTSNPN and CDR2 SVGIG come from the germline V gene (reference sequence). Trimming pared 1 base from V and 0 bases from J, leaving 22 bases between. The CDR3 is 18 amino acids.

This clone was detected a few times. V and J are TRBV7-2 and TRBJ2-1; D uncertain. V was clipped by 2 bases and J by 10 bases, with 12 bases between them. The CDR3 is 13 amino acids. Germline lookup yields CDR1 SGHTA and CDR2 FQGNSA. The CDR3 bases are TGTGCCAGCAGCTTATCAGCGTACGTAGAGCAGTTCTTC. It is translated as CASSLSAYVEQFF.

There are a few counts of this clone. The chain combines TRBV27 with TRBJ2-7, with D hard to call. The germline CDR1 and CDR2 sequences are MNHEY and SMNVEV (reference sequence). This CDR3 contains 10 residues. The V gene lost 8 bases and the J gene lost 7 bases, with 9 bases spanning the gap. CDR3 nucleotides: TGTGCCAGCTCTCCCTTGGAGCAGTACTTC. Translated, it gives CASSPLEQYF.

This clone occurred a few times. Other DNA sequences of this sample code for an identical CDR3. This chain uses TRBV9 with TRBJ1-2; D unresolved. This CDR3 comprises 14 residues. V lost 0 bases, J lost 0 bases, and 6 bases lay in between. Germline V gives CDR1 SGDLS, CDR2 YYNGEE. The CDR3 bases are TGTGCCAGCAGCGTAGGCGGGACTAACTATGGCTACACCTTC. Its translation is CASSVGGTNYGYTF.

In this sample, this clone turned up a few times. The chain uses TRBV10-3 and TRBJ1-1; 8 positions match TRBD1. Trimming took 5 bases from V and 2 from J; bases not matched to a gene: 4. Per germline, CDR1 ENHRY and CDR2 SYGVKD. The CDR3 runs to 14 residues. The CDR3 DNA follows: TGTGCCATCAGTCCTGGACAGGGAAACACTGAAGCTTTCTTT. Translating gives CAISPGQGNTEAFF.

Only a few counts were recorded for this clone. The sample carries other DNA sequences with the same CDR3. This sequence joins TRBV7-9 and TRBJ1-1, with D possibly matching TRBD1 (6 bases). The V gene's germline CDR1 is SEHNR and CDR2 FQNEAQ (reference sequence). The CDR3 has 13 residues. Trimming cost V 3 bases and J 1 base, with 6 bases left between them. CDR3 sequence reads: CASSLTGNTEAFF. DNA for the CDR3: TGTGCCAGCAGCTTGACAGGGAACACTGAAGCTTTCTTT.